The T cell receptor beta chain described here comes from a study of cytomegalovirus exposure and HLA in healthy donors. General study points: After further analysis at a later stage, some 15,000 TCR beta sequences were associated with HLA alleles at 0.05 false discovery rate.

This CDR3 comprises 20 residues. Primers included in the PCR were 60 Vbeta and 13 Jbeta primers. Profiled with immunoSEQ multiplex PCR; TCRdb holds only in-frame clones, not every one. The repertoire holds more than 90,000 clones, with approximately 80% as singletons. This clone was detected only once. Its antigen is undetermined. V gene TRBV1 combines with J gene TRBJ2-5; the DNA was not used to check the table's D call, TRBD1. TRBV1 is listed as a pseudogene. The source is a female donor in good health and CMV-seronegative. The specimen was PBMCs. CDR3 amino acids: CTSSQEKGAKALAYQETQYF. DNA for the CDR3: TGCACCAGCAGCCAAGAAAAAGGGGCAAAAGCGTTGGCGTACCAAGAGACCCAGTACTTC.